This passage covers 4 T cell receptor beta chains from one sample sequenced in a study of T cells after yellow fever vaccination. Via MiXCR, TCRdb re-called the 5' RACE reads, giving one row per CDR3 protein. Seen here are about 94,000 distinct CDR3 sequences, more than 7.5% observed once, and the top ten hold 16%. The sample consisted of CD8+ T cells not binding an NS4B(214-222) dextramer, sorted from PBMCs, taken around 15 days after the first yellow fever vaccination. These receptors all stem from a man younger than 35 who received the YFV17D yellow fever vaccine.

Only a few counts were recorded for this clonotype. The chain combines TRBV15 with TRBJ2-7, with a possible D match to TRBD2 (5 bases). This CDR3 region has 13 residues. V lost 0 bases and J 3 bases, leaving 6 bases between the germline ends. Germline CDR1 reads LNHNV; CDR2 reads YYDKDF (reference sequence). In DNA form, the CDR3 reads TGTGCCACCAGCAGAGACCGGGACTACGAGCAGTACGTC. Protein sequence: CATSRDRDYEQYV.

There are many counts of this clonotype. The chain links TRBV9 to TRBJ2-7; D is perhaps TRBD2 (6 bases). This CDR3 contains 15 residues. CDR1 and CDR2 from the germline V gene are SGDLS and YYNGEE. The germline V and J ends were trimmed by 2 bases and 2 bases, with 14 bases remaining between them. CDR3 loop: CASSVGGTPTYEQYF. For the CDR3, the DNA is TGTGCCAGCAGCGTCGGCGGGACCCCAACCTACGAGCAGTACTTC.

This clonotype was counted only a few times. CDR3 DNA sequence: TGCGCCAGCAGCTTGACAGGGACCTATGGCTACACCTTC. Protein product: CASSLTGTYGYTF. This chain links TRBV5-1 with TRBJ1-2, with D perhaps matching TRBD1 (6 bases). In germline, CDR1 is SGHRS, CDR2 YFSETQ. V lost 1 base to trimming and J lost 4 bases, with 8 bases between them. The CDR3 consists of 13 residues.

This clonotype was seen at least ten times. This chain joins TRBV4-3 and TRBJ2-1, with 10 nucleotides matching TRBD2. This CDR3 has 16 residues. With V trimmed by 1 base and J by 9 bases, 9 bases remained unmatched. The germline V gene encodes CDR1 LGHNA and CDR2 YSLEER. CDR3 nucleotides: TGCGCCAGCAGCCAAGGAGCGGGGGGGCTTTCAGTTGAGCAGTTCTTC. It yields the protein CASSQGAGGLSVEQFF.